This record looks at one T cell receptor (beta chain) sequence and its context. The data originate from a study of T cells in Graves' hyperthyroidism and ophthalmopathy. Trimming stripped 6 bases from V and 0 bases from J, with 11 bases between. The CDR3 has 15 residues. TCR beta CDR3 regions were amplified from RNA. TCR CDR3 regions were first amplified by RT-PCR with HTBI primers. TCRdb itself ran the multiplex PCR reads through MiXCR, one entry per CDR3 protein. The data contain about half a million distinct CDR3 sequences, roughly 20% of them singletons. This receptor was identified in a man aged 18 to 29 with Graves' hyperthyroidism. The sample comprised blood. This sequence joins TRBV12-3 or TRBV12-4 and TRBJ2-2; D may be TRBD1 or TRBD2 (5 bases each). DNA for the CDR3: TGTGCCAGCAGGAGCCCGGGACCGAACACCGGGGAGCTGTTTTTT. This gives the protein CASRSPGPNTGELFF.